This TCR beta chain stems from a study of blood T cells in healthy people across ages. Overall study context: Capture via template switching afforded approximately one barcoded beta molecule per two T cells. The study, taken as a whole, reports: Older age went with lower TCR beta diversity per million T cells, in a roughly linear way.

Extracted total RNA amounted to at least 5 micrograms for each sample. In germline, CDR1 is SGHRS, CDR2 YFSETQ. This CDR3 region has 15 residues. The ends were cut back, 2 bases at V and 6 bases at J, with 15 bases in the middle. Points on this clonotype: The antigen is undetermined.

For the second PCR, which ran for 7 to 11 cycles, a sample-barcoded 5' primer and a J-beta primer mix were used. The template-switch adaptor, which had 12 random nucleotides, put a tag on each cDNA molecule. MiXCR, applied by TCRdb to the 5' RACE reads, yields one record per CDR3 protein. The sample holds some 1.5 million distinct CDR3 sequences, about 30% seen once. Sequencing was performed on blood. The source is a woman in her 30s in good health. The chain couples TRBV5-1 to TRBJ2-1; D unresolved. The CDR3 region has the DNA TGCGCCAGCAGCTTATTCTCAGGAGACCCCAATGAGCAGTTCTTC. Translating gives CASSLFSGDPNEQFF. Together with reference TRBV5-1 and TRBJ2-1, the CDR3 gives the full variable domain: KAGVTQTPRYLIKTRGQQVTLSCSPISGHRSVSWYQQTPGQGLQFLFEYFSETQRNKGNFPGRFSGRQFSNSRSEMNVSTLELGDSALYLCASSLFSGDPNEQFFGPGTRLTVL.